A selection of T cell receptor beta chains follows, all from one sample in a study of T cell responses to AZD1222 COVID-19 vaccine. Assay used: immunoSEQ multiplex PCR; TCRdb lists only in-frame clones, some missing. Counted here are roughly 120,000 clones, 88% occurring once; the ten biggest clones make up about 1.6%. The sequences come from peripheral blood, collected on day 0 of AZD1222 vaccination. Receptors originate from an adult in good health. Each CDR3 is given with its conserved first and last residue. The order of the fields is clone size, D gene, V gene, J gene, CDR3 protein, CDR3 DNA. A D gene is named only where the DNA matches it firmly. Clone size is shown for a subset of rows, as once, few, many or a class of expanded clone.

-	-	TRBV5-6	TRBJ1-6	CASSLSRYNSPLHF	TGTGCCAGCAGCTTGTCGAGATATAATTCACCCCTCCACTTT
-	TRBD2	TRBV12-5	TRBJ2-1	CASGFFLDRLAGGPYYNEQFF	TGTGCTAGTGGTTTCTTTCTAGATAGGCTAGCGGGAGGTCCTTACTACAATGAGCAGTTCTTC
-	TRBD1	TRBV7-2	TRBJ1-1	CASSSGTAHKVAEAFF	TGTGCCAGCAGCTCCGGGACAGCGCACAAGGTAGCTGAAGCTTTCTTT
-	-	TRBV1	TRBJ1-1	CTSSQSQGVVSMNTEAFF	TGCACCAGCAGCCAAAGCCAGGGCGTAGTCTCAATGAACACTGAAGCTTTCTTT
few	TRBD1	TRBV5-6	TRBJ2-1	CASSGLGQGARDEQFF	TGTGCCAGCAGCGGCCTGGGACAGGGGGCTAGAGATGAGCAGTTCTTC
-	TRBD1	TRBV25-1	TRBJ1-4	CASSDPTGSNEKLFF	TGTGCCAGCAGTGACCCGACAGGGAGTAATGAAAAACTGTTTTTT
-	TRBD1	TRBV24-1	TRBJ2-1	CATSDFGTGNNEQFF	TGTGCCACCAGTGATTTCGGGACAGGGAACAATGAGCAGTTCTTC
-	-	TRBV6-5	TRBJ1-1	CASTPNGGTEAFF	TGTGCCAGCACTCCAAATGGGGGAACTGAAGCTTTCTTT
-	-	TRBV5-1	TRBJ1-2	CASSLGWGRHDGYTF	TGCGCCAGCAGCTTGGGGTGGGGACGGCACGATGGCTACACCTTC
-	-	TRBV5-4	TRBJ1-3	CASSSPRTGNTIYF	TGTGCCAGCAGCTCCCCCCGAACTGGAAACACCATATATTTT
-	TRBD1	TRBV4-2	TRBJ1-2	CASSQEVRGPVYGYTF	TGTGCCAGCAGCCAAGAGGTCAGGGGGCCGGTCTATGGCTACACCTTC
once	-	TRBV7-2	TRBJ2-2	CASSLAWAELFF	TGTGCCAGCAGCTTAGCGTGGGCGGAGCTGTTTTTT
-	-	TRBV5-8	TRBJ1-5	CASSLALGRGQPQHF	TGTGCCAGCAGCTTGGCCTTAGGGAGAGGTCAGCCCCAGCATTTT
-	TRBD1	TRBV18	TRBJ1-1	CASSRDRGMNTEAFF	TGTGCCAGCTCGCGGGACAGGGGTATGAACACTGAAGCTTTCTTT
-	-	TRBV19	TRBJ2-1	CASSQYSGLKYNEQFF	TGTGCCAGTAGTCAATATTCGGGACTGAAATACAATGAGCAGTTCTTC
-	TRBD1	TRBV5-1	TRBJ2-5	CASSPTGGLETQYF	TGCGCCAGCAGCCCTACAGGGGGCCTTGAGACCCAGTACTTC
-	-	TRBV7-8	TRBJ2-3	CASTPFSGVLSTDTQYF	TGTGCCAGCACCCCCTTCTCAGGGGTTTTAAGCACAGATACGCAGTATTTT
-	TRBD1	TRBV11-2	TRBJ1-3	CASSRPGTVNSGNTIYF	TGTGCCAGCAGCCGTCCCGGGACAGTCAACTCTGGAAACACCATATATTTT
once	-	TRBV28	TRBJ1-5	CASRYHRVNQPQHF	TGTGCCAGCAGATATCACAGGGTTAACCAGCCCCAGCATTTT
-	-	TRBV5-1	TRBJ2-7	CASSLLQGDIYEQYF	TGCGCCAGCAGCTTGTTACAGGGAGACATCTACGAGCAGTACTTC
-	-	TRBV9	TRBJ2-1	CASSVPPVDNEQFF	TGTGCCAGCAGCGTCCCCCCCGTGGACAATGAGCAGTTCTTC
-	TRBD2	TRBV5-6	TRBJ2-7	CASSLGLAGSYEQYF	TGTGCCAGCAGCTTGGGACTAGCGGGCTCCTACGAGCAGTACTTC
-	-	TRBV11-2	TRBJ2-5	CASSLGLGETQYF	TGTGCCAGCAGCTTAGGGCTAGGAGAGACCCAGTACTTC
-	-	TRBV7-9	TRBJ2-7	CASSPGHEQYF	TGTGCCAGCAGCCCAGGTCACGAGCAGTACTTC
-	TRBD2	TRBV24-1	TRBJ2-7	CATSSRTSGWGQYF	TGTGCCACCAGTTCCAGGACTAGCGGATGGGGGCAGTACTTC
-	-	TRBV7-9	TRBJ2-7	CASSSMGPSYEQYF	TGTGCCAGCAGCTCGATGGGTCCTAGCTACGAGCAGTACTTC
once	-	TRBV5-1	TRBJ2-1	CASRIVNEQFF	TGCGCCAGCAGGATAGTCAATGAGCAGTTCTTC
-	-	TRBV7-9	TRBJ1-1	CASSRQATNTEAFF	TGTGCCAGCAGCAGACAGGCGACCAACACTGAAGCTTTCTTT
-	TRBD1	TRBV19	TRBJ2-7	CASSMGTGTGEQYF	TGTGCCAGTAGTATGGGGACCGGGACAGGTGAGCAGTACTTC
-	-	TRBV5-1	TRBJ2-3	CASNQGRPDTQYF	TGCGCCAGCAACCAGGGGCGCCCAGATACGCAGTATTTT
-	-	TRBV27	TRBJ1-2	CASSSGVGGSGYGYTF	TGTGCCAGCTCCTCCGGCGTGGGGGGCTCTGGCTATGGCTACACCTTC
once	TRBD2	TRBV5-1	TRBJ2-7	CASSFQRGPYEQYF	TGCGCCAGCAGCTTCCAGCGGGGGCCCTACGAGCAGTACTTC
-	TRBD2	TRBV5-4	TRBJ2-3	CASSLGSSGTPRTQYF	TGTGCCAGCAGCTTAGGGTCTAGCGGGACTCCCCGTACGCAGTATTTT
-	-	TRBV25-1	TRBJ1-2	CASSELGQNNYGYTF	TGTGCCAGCAGTGAATTAGGGCAAAATAACTATGGCTACACCTTC
-	TRBD1	TRBV6-5	TRBJ1-1	CASRTTGVPTEAFF	TGTGCCAGCAGAACGACAGGGGTGCCCACTGAAGCTTTCTTT
once	-	TRBV18	TRBJ1-1	CASSRIGAHTEAFF	TGTGCCAGCTCACGGATCGGAGCCCATACTGAAGCTTTCTTT
-	TRBD1	TRBV3-1/TRBV3-2	TRBJ2-7	CASSQGTGLYEQYF	TGTGCCAGCAGCCAAGGGACAGGGCTTTACGAGCAGTACTTC
-	-	TRBV24-1	TRBJ2-3	CATSDLDTDTQYF	TGTGCCACCAGTGACCTGGACACAGATACGCAGTATTTT
few	-	TRBV6-1	TRBJ2-7	CASSGRMGRPGDSYEQYF	TGTGCCAGCAGTGGACGTATGGGCAGACCGGGGGACTCCTACGAGCAGTACTTC
-	-	TRBV19	TRBJ1-5	CASRSADYTSNQPQHF	TGTGCCTCAAGATCCGCTGATTACACTAGCAATCAGCCCCAGCATTTT
-	-	TRBV6-4	TRBJ1-1	CASKRQENTEAFF	TGTGCCAGCAAGAGACAGGAGAACACTGAAGCTTTCTTT
-	TRBD1	TRBV30	TRBJ2-7	CAWSPIGQGNYEQYF	TGTGCCTGGAGCCCGATCGGACAGGGGAACTACGAGCAGTACTTC
once	-	TRBV14	TRBJ2-1	CASSLRQRYNEQFF	TGTGCCAGCAGCCTACGACAGAGATACAATGAGCAGTTCTTC
-	TRBD2	TRBV5-4	TRBJ2-1	CASRSRLAGVHNEQFF	TGTGCCAGCAGATCCCGACTAGCGGGAGTACACAATGAGCAGTTCTTC
-	-	TRBV3-1/TRBV3-2	TRBJ2-1	CASSQVAQASYNEQFF	TGTGCCAGCAGCCAAGTGGCCCAAGCATCCTACAATGAGCAGTTCTTC